This T cell receptor (beta chain) was captured in a study of shared clonotypes between healthy human individuals. CD45RO-negative CD8 cells positively selected for CCR7 made up the naive population, which excluded terminally differentiated effector memory CD45RA+ cells. Measured with immunoSEQ multiplex PCR; TCRdb has only the in-frame clones, and not every one. This sample has around 700,000 clones, with about 92% found just once. Deletions cut 7 bases from V and 7 bases from J, with 22 bases between. The germline V gene has CDR1 MNHNY and CDR2 SVGAGI (reference sequence). This CDR3 has 15 amino acids.

This TCR derives from a man aged 30 to 45 in good health. Input material: naive CD8+ T cells sorted from blood. The chain uses TRBV6-6 and TRBJ1-2; no clear D gene. CDR3 sequence reads: CASTAGRALVVGYTF. The DNA of the CDR3 is TGTGCCAGCACCGCCGGACGGGCGCTGGTCGTTGGCTACACCTTC.